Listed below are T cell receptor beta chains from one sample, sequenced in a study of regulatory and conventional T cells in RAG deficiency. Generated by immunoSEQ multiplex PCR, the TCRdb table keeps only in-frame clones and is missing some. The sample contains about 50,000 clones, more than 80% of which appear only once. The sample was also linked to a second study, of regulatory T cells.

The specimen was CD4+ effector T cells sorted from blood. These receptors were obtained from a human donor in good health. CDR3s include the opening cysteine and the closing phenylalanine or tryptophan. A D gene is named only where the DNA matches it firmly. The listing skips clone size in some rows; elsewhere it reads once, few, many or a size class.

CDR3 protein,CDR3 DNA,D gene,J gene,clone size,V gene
CASRRVGTGELFF,TGTGCCAGCAGGAGGGTGGGCACCGGGGAGCTGTTTTTT,NA,TRBJ2-2,NA,TRBV7-3
CASSLKQKGMGTDTQYF,TGTGCCAGCAGCTTGAAACAGAAGGGAATGGGCACAGATACGCAGTATTTT,NA,TRBJ2-3,NA,TRBV5-5
CASSWDRNTGELFF,TGTGCCAGCAGCTGGGACAGAAACACCGGGGAGCTGTTTTTT,TRBD1,TRBJ2-2,NA,TRBV11-3
CASRQDSGNTIYF,TGTGCCAGCAGACAGGACTCTGGAAACACCATATATTTT,NA,TRBJ1-3,NA,TRBV2
CASSKRTLQETQYF,TGTGCCAGCAGCAAAAGGACTTTACAAGAGACCCAGTACTTC,NA,TRBJ2-5,NA,TRBV7-2
CAIRAGGRGQETQYF,TGTGCCATCAGAGCGGGAGGGCGAGGACAAGAGACCCAGTACTTC,TRBD2,TRBJ2-5,NA,TRBV10-3
CASSYGLAGTGTQYF,TGTGCCAGCAGTTACGGACTAGCGGGAACCGGTACGCAGTATTTT,TRBD2,TRBJ2-3,NA,TRBV6-5
CASLEGQGRGNTIYF,TGTGCCAGTTTAGAGGGACAGGGGAGAGGAAACACCATATATTTT,TRBD1,TRBJ1-3,NA,TRBV19
CAYTGTGYYEQYF,TGTGCCTATACCGGGACAGGGTACTACGAGCAGTACTTC,TRBD1,TRBJ2-7,NA,TRBV30
CASSGTVPFYEQYF,TGTGCCAGCAGTGGGACAGTGCCTTTCTACGAGCAGTACTTC,NA,TRBJ2-7,NA,TRBV6-1
CASSLAGGAEAFF,TGTGCCAGCAGTTTGGCCGGCGGGGCTGAAGCTTTCTTT,NA,TRBJ1-1,NA,TRBV27
CASSMQGTDNFSDNGYTF,TGTGCCAGTAGTATGCAAGGGACCGATAATTTTTCAGACAATGGCTACACCTTC,NA,TRBJ1-2,once,TRBV19
CASSVDGAGQPQHF,TGTGCCAGCAGCGTAGACGGGGCGGGTCAGCCCCAGCATTTT,NA,TRBJ1-5,once,TRBV9
CASRTGNTDTQYF,TGTGCCAGCAGAACAGGGAACACAGATACGCAGTATTTT,NA,TRBJ2-3,NA,TRBV6-5
CASSRAPNTGELFF,TGTGCCAGCAGCCGGGCCCCGAACACCGGGGAGCTGTTTTTT,NA,TRBJ2-2,once,TRBV9
CASSAGLENSPLHF,TGTGCCAGCAGCGCGGGACTAGAGAATTCACCCCTCCACTTT,NA,TRBJ1-6,NA,TRBV9
CASSSNAGGSQPQHF,TGCGCCAGCAGCTCGAACGCAGGGGGAAGTCAGCCCCAGCATTTT,TRBD1,TRBJ1-5,NA,TRBV5-1
CASSPTGLAALYEQYF,TGTGCCAGCAGCCCAACGGGACTAGCGGCACTCTACGAGCAGTACTTC,TRBD2,TRBJ2-7,NA,TRBV9
CAWSRGTGEETQYF,TGTGCCTGGAGTCGCGGGACAGGGGAAGAGACCCAGTACTTC,TRBD1,TRBJ2-5,NA,TRBV30
CASSPGANHEQYF,TGTGCCAGCTCACCGGGGGCGAACCACGAGCAGTACTTC,NA,TRBJ2-7,NA,TRBV18
CAWASGGGGNTIYF,TGTGCCTGGGCCTCGGGGGGGGGTGGAAACACCATATATTTT,NA,TRBJ1-3,NA,TRBV30
CASRKTGRGDNQPQHF,TGTGCCAGCAGAAAAACAGGCCGCGGGGACAATCAGCCCCAGCATTTT,NA,TRBJ1-5,NA,TRBV5-6
CASSSPPSMQETQYF,TGTGCCAGCAGTTCCCCCCCGTCCATGCAAGAGACCCAGTACTTC,NA,TRBJ2-5,NA,TRBV28
CASSLAAGMNIEAFF,TGTGCCAGCAGCTTAGCGGCGGGCATGAACATTGAAGCTTTCTTT,NA,TRBJ1-1,NA,TRBV7-9
CASSFGTGTEAFF,TGTGCCAGCAGCTTTGGGACGGGGACTGAAGCTTTCTTT,NA,TRBJ1-1,few,TRBV7-9
CASAPPTMSTQYF,TGTGCCAGCGCACCCCCAACGATGAGTACGCAGTATTTT,NA,TRBJ2-3,NA,TRBV25-1
CATSKASGRTIQYF,TGTGCCACCAGCAAGGCTAGCGGGAGAACCATACAGTACTTC,TRBD2,TRBJ2-5,once,TRBV15
CASSGPGLQPQHF,TGTGCCAGCAGTGGACCCGGACTTCAGCCCCAGCATTTT,NA,TRBJ1-5,NA,TRBV28
CASSTRGMNTEAFF,TGTGCCAGCAGTACCAGGGGTATGAACACTGAAGCTTTCTTT,NA,TRBJ1-1,NA,TRBV27
CASSLVSSGGAATQYF,TGTGCCAGCAGCTTAGTCTCCAGCGGGGGGGCCGCTACGCAGTATTTT,TRBD2,TRBJ2-3,NA,TRBV7-6
CASSNGLAGGSGREQFF,TGCGCCAGCAGTAACGGACTAGCGGGAGGGTCGGGGCGCGAGCAGTTCTTC,TRBD2,TRBJ2-1,NA,TRBV10-1
CASRLQGIAKNIQYF,TGTGCCAGTAGGCTACAGGGGATCGCGAAAAACATTCAGTACTTC,TRBD1,TRBJ2-4,NA,TRBV19
CASSVTDLSYEQYF,TGTGCCAGCAGCGTAACAGACCTTTCCTACGAGCAGTACTTC,NA,TRBJ2-7,NA,TRBV9
CASSALGAEQFF,TGTGCCAGCTCGGCCCTCGGTGCTGAGCAGTTCTTC,NA,TRBJ2-1,NA,TRBV2
CASSLEFGGYTF,TGTGCCAGCAGCTTGGAATTCGGGGGCTACACCTTC,NA,TRBJ1-2,NA,TRBV5-5
CASSPDGQVNQPQHF,TGCGCCAGCAGCCCAGATGGACAGGTCAATCAGCCCCAGCATTTT,TRBD1,TRBJ1-5,NA,TRBV5-1
CASVGDRALGEQYF,TGTGCCAGCGTCGGGGACAGGGCTCTTGGCGAGCAGTACTTC,TRBD1,TRBJ2-7,NA,TRBV28
CSVKDSQGSNQPQHF,TGCAGCGTCAAAGACAGCCAGGGGAGCAATCAGCCCCAGCATTTT,NA,TRBJ1-5,NA,TRBV29-1
CASSSPFRGRNTGELFF,TGCGCCAGCAGCTCCCCCTTCAGGGGGCGGAACACCGGGGAGCTGTTTTTT,TRBD1,TRBJ2-2,NA,TRBV5-1
CASSRGLDEQYF,TGTGCCAGCAGCAGGGGGCTCGACGAGCAGTACTTC,TRBD1,TRBJ2-7,NA,TRBV6-1
CASSLLPTDTQYF,TGCGCCAGCAGCTTGTTGCCAACAGATACGCAGTATTTT,NA,TRBJ2-3,once,TRBV5-1
CASQGTSGSAEQFF,TGTGCCAGCCAGGGGACTAGCGGGAGTGCTGAGCAGTTCTTC,TRBD2,TRBJ2-1,NA,TRBV5-4
CASSLVGGSGNTIYF,TGCGCCAGCAGCTTGGTCGGGGGGTCTGGAAACACCATATATTTT,NA,TRBJ1-3,NA,TRBV5-1
CSVDWTDTQYF,TGCAGCGTTGACTGGACAGATACGCAGTATTTT,NA,TRBJ2-3,NA,TRBV29-1
CASSVALPGSTDRLNTEAFF,TGTGCCAGCAGCGTCGCCCTACCCGGTTCGACAGATCGCTTGAACACTGAAGCTTTCTTT,NA,TRBJ1-1,NA,TRBV9
CAGRQDVTGELFF,TGTGCCGGAAGACAGGACGTCACCGGGGAGCTGTTTTTT,NA,TRBJ2-2,NA,TRBV6-1